These T cell receptor beta chains were read from a single sample in a study of T cells after yellow fever vaccination. A single record per CDR3 protein comes from TCRdb applying MiXCR to the 5' RACE reads. The repertoire holds over 250,000 distinct CDR3 sequences, roughly 4.3% seen once, with around 23% in the top ten. This specimen consisted of PBMCs, obtained 5 days after the yellow fever booster vaccination. The source of these receptors is a man between 18 and 35 years old who received the YFV17D yellow fever vaccine. Both conserved end residues are part of each CDR3. The D gene is left open where the match is weak. Expanded clones are given a class, and other clones once, few, many or no size at all.

j_gene	d_gene	v_gene	abundance	CDR3aa	CDR3nt
TRBJ1-2	.	TRBV9	many	CASSTVWGDYGYTF	TGTGCCAGCAGCACAGTCTGGGGGGACTATGGCTACACCTTC
TRBJ1-6	.	TRBV11-2	many	CASSLWPTSGDSPLHF	TGTGCCAGCAGCTTATGGCCGACCTCAGGGGATTCACCCCTCCACTTT
TRBJ1-1	.	TRBV7-3	many	CASSSSMNTEAFF	TGTGCCAGCAGCTCCTCCATGAACACTGAAGCTTTCTTT
TRBJ2-1	.	TRBV5-1	many	CASSLASDASSYNEQFF	TGCGCCAGCAGCTTGGCTTCCGATGCGAGCTCCTACAATGAGCAGTTCTTC
TRBJ2-3	.	TRBV5-5	.	CASSFPPTDTQYF	TGTGCCAGCAGCTTTCCCCCGACAGATACGCAGTATTTT
TRBJ2-2	TRBD2	TRBV7-2	.	CASSSTSGGTNTGELFF	TGTGCCAGCAGCTCGACTAGCGGGGGGACAAACACCGGGGAGCTGTTTTTT
TRBJ1-1	.	TRBV2	many	CASRPAASNTEAFF	TGTGCCAGCAGACCAGCGGCCTCGAACACTGAAGCTTTCTTT
TRBJ1-1	.	TRBV24-1	few	CATSDGGEGGTEAFF	TGTGCCACCAGTGATGGGGGGGAGGGTGGAACTGAAGCTTTCTTT
TRBJ1-1	.	TRBV4-1	.	CASSPSGTGDTEAFF	TGCGCCAGCAGCCCATCCGGGACGGGGGACACTGAAGCTTTCTTT
TRBJ1-5	.	TRBV7-6	few	CASSLAMAGRGPSNQPQHF	TGTGCCAGCAGCTTAGCCATGGCAGGGAGAGGTCCTAGCAATCAGCCCCAGCATTTT
TRBJ2-7	TRBD1	TRBV7-8	few	CASSNRQGANEQYF	TGTGCCAGCAGCAACCGACAGGGGGCTAACGAGCAGTACTTC
TRBJ2-2	TRBD1	TRBV12-3/TRBV12-4	many	CASSPRDRGTGELFF	TGTGCCAGCAGCCCTCGGGACAGAGGAACCGGGGAGCTGTTTTTT
TRBJ2-7	TRBD1	TRBV6-1	.	CASSEGGGFEQYF	TGTGCCAGCAGTGAAGGAGGGGGCTTCGAGCAGTACTTC
TRBJ2-2	.	TRBV2	.	CASSFHLGAGRNTGELFF	TGTGCCAGCAGTTTCCACTTAGGGGCGGGGAGGAACACCGGGGAGCTGTTTTTT
TRBJ1-2	.	TRBV20-1	.	CSRVQGGYGYTF	TGTAGCAGAGTACAAGGAGGCTATGGCTACACCTTC
TRBJ2-3	.	TRBV10-3	.	CAISELLGMKGTDTQYF	TGTGCCATCAGCGAATTGTTGGGGATGAAAGGCACAGATACGCAGTATTTT
TRBJ2-2	.	TRBV4-1	.	CASSQTVTGELFF	TGCGCCAGCAGCCAAACGGTGACCGGGGAGCTGTTTTTT
TRBJ1-2	.	TRBV5-1	.	CASSPGTPSYGYTF	TGCGCCAGCAGCCCAGGGACACCCTCATATGGCTACACCTTC
TRBJ1-4	TRBD1	TRBV7-9	many	CASSFPGTGGEKLFF	TGTGCCAGCAGCTTTCCCGGGACAGGGGGCGAAAAACTGTTTTTT
TRBJ2-3	.	TRBV7-6	.	CASSPVSGPSADTQYF	TGTGCCAGCAGCCCCGTTTCAGGGCCTTCAGCAGATACGCAGTATTTT
TRBJ2-7	TRBD2	TRBV7-2	few	CASSSGTIYEQYF	TGTGCCAGCAGCTCCGGGACTATTTACGAGCAGTACTTC
TRBJ2-5	.	TRBV5-1	few	CASGSLRSLQETQYF	TGCGCCAGCGGATCCCTCAGGAGCCTCCAAGAGACCCAGTACTTC
TRBJ1-5	.	TRBV15	many	CATSRDSGVESNQPQHF	TGTGCCACCAGCAGAGATAGCGGGGTTGAGAGCAATCAGCCCCAGCATTTT